The 18 T cell receptor beta chains in this list originate from one sample, sequenced in a study of beta chain features in type 1 diabetes. Since all of the isolated RNA was reverse transcribed, expressed TCRB transcripts were what got sequenced. The protocol was immunoSEQ multiplex PCR, while the TCRdb copy is restricted to in-frame clones and leaves out a portion. The profile shows hundreds of thousands of clones, around 28% of them singletons. Sequenced sample: naive CD4+ T cells from blood. These receptor sequences come from a young man in good health.

The chain recombines TRBV4-2 with TRBJ2-3; 8 bases are shared with TRBD2. The length of the CDR3 is 17 residues. Trimming at V came to 0 bases and at J to 2 bases, leaving 7 bases not matched to a gene. Per germline, CDR1 LGHNA and CDR2 YNFKEQ. The CDR3 DNA reads as TGTGCCAGCAGCCAAGACCCAGCGGGAGTGGTCACAGATACGCAGTATTTT. Its protein product is CASSQDPAGVVTDTQYF.

This clone has more than one count but fewer than ten. Written as DNA, the CDR3 is TGTGCCAGTACCCCGACAGGGACCTATGGCTACACCTTC. Translating it yields CASTPTGTYGYTF. The chain links TRBV19 to TRBJ1-2, with 7 bases identical to TRBD1. The CDR3 is made up of 13 amino acids. Per the germline V gene, CDR1 is LNHDA and CDR2 is SQIVND (reference sequence). After removal of 7 bases from V and 4 bases from J, the junction contained 6 bases not matched to a gene.

The chain combines TRBV10-3 with TRBJ1-2; 11 bases agree with TRBD1. CDR3 length equals 15 residues. Germline V CDR1 and CDR2: ENHRY, SYGVKD. V lost 5 bases, J lost 8 bases, and 10 bases stayed unmatched. The CDR3 coding sequence is TGTGCCATCAGTCCCTTCGGACAGGGGGCACGGGGCTACACCTTC. Protein: CAISPFGQGARGYTF.

A few counts support this clone. The chain employs TRBV5-1 and TRBJ2-7; the D call may be TRBD1 or TRBD2 (5 bases each). The CDR3 spans 14 residues. Germline assignment: CDR1 SGHRS and CDR2 YFSETQ. The V and J ends lost 4 bases and 0 bases respectively, with 11 bases between them. The CDR3 sequence: CASSTTGGSYEQYF. Here the CDR3 DNA reads TGCGCCAGCAGCACAACAGGAGGCTCCTACGAGCAGTACTTC. Full variable domain (missing parts from reference TRBV5-1 and TRBJ2-7): KAGVTQTPRYLIKTRGQQVTLSCSPISGHRSVSWYQQTPGQGLQFLFEYFSETQRNKGNFPGRFSGRQFSNSRSEMNVSTLELGDSALYLCASSTTGGSYEQYFGPGTRLTVT.

This clone was seen more than once but under ten times. Written as DNA, the CDR3 is TGTGCCAGCACCCTGGACAGGACGCCCCAAGAGACCCAGTACTTC. Protein: CASTLDRTPQETQYF. V is TRBV28 and J is TRBJ2-5, with 7 bases identical to TRBD1. The V gene end was trimmed by 7 bases and the J gene end by 1 base; junction bases not matched to a gene: 9. The CDR3 loop spans 15 amino acids. Germline V gives CDR1 MDHEN, CDR2 SYDVKM. The full variable domain, with the rest looked up from reference TRBV28 and TRBJ2-5, is DVKVTQSSRYLVKRTGEKVFLECVQDMDHENMFWYRQDPGLGLRLIYFSYDVKMKEKGDIPEGYSVSREKKERFSLILESASTNQTSMYLCASTLDRTPQETQYFGPGTRLLVL.

The sample holds a few counts of this clone. The J gene is TRBJ2-5, the V gene TRBV5-4; D remains ambiguous. Trimming removed 3 bases from V and 3 bases from J, with 15 bases in between. Germline CDR1 SGHNT, CDR2 YYREEE (reference sequence). The CDR3 is 15 amino acids. The CDR3 region is CASSSSKGAEETQYF. CDR3 bases: TGTGCCAGCAGCTCCTCTAAAGGAGCCGAAGAGACCCAGTACTTC.

This sequence joins TRBV29-1 and TRBJ2-1; D remains ambiguous. The CDR3 extends over 12 amino acids. V was pared by 5 bases and J by 7 bases, with 12 bases between. Germline CDR1 and CDR2: SQVTM and ANQGSEA. CDR3 amino acids: CSVYFKQNEQFF. The CDR3 DNA sequence: TGCAGCGTTTATTTTAAGCAAAATGAGCAGTTCTTC.

About this clone itself: Other DNA sequences within the sample encode an identical CDR3. V is TRBV30 and J is TRBJ1-4, with unresolved D. The CDR3 is 10 amino acids. Trimming stripped 3 bases from V and 8 bases from J, with 4 bases between. The germline gives CDR1 GTSNPN, CDR2 SVGIG (reference sequence). CDR3 bases: TGTGCCTGGAGGCAAGAAAAACTGTTTTTT. This encodes CAWRQEKLFF.

This clone showed up just a few times. V usage is TRBV29-1 and J usage is TRBJ2-1; no clear D. Germline V gives CDR1 SQVTM, CDR2 ANQGSEA. Trimming removed 4 bases at V and 8 bases at J, with 9 bases between. The CDR3 is made up of 11 amino acids. In DNA form, the CDR3 reads TGCAGCGTTGCGGGCCGGGATGAGCAGTTCTTC. It is translated as CSVAGRDEQFF.

This clone was counted a few times. The chain links TRBV9 to TRBJ2-2; 10 bases agree with TRBD2. The CDR3 loop spans 17 amino acids. Germline V gene sequence: CDR1 SGDLS, CDR2 YYNGEE. Trimming cost V 1 base and J 0 bases; bases outside gene matches: 3. CDR3 nucleotide sequence: TGTGCCAGCAGCGTATTAGCGGGAGGATCGAACACCGGGGAGCTGTTTTTT. It codes for CASSVLAGGSNTGELFF.

V gene TRBV14 combines with J gene TRBJ2-5, with a tentative D call TRBD2 (6 bases). There are 15 residues in the CDR3. The germline gives CDR1 SGHDN, CDR2 FVKESK. Between the trimmed V and J ends, which lost 4 bases and 2 bases, there was a span of 14 bases. The CDR3 bases are TGTGCCAGCAGCCTGGGACTCACGTGGCAAGAGACCCAGTACTTC. The encoded protein is CASSLGLTWQETQYF. Full variable domain (outside the CDR3, taken from reference TRBV14 and TRBJ2-5): EAGVTQFPSHSVIEKGQTVTLRCDPISGHDNLYWYRRVMGKEIKFLLHFVKESKQDESGMPNNRFLAERTGGTYSTLKVQPAELEDSGVYFCASSLGLTWQETQYFGPGTRLLVL.

This clone turned up a few times. The V gene is TRBV29-1, the J gene TRBJ2-1; D unresolved. Germline V gene data show CDR1 as SQVTM and CDR2 as ANQGSEA. V was pared by 4 bases and J by 0 bases, with 13 bases between. This CDR3 is built from 15 residues. CDR3 protein: CSVVFRSSSYNEQFF. The CDR3 nucleotides read TGCAGCGTTGTGTTTCGGTCTAGCTCCTACAATGAGCAGTTCTTC.

The chain recombines TRBV5-6 with TRBJ2-3; possible D gene TRBD1, 6 bases. The germline V and J ends were trimmed by 4 bases and 4 bases, with 13 bases remaining between them. The CDR3 is 14 residues long. Germline V lookup: CDR1 SGHDT, CDR2 YYEEEE. CDR3 bases: TGTGCCAGCAGCCCGGACAGCCTCCCAGATACGCAGTATTTT. Protein product: CASSPDSLPDTQYF. The variable domain in full, completed from reference TRBV5-6 and TRBJ2-3, reads DAGVTQSPTHLIKTRGQQVTLRCSPKSGHDTVSWYQQALGQGPQFIFQYYEEEERQRGNFPDRFSGHQFPNYSSELNVNALLLGDSALYLCASSPDSLPDTQYFGPGTRLTVL.

This chain connects TRBV7-2 to TRBJ2-7; a weak D match, TRBD1 (8 bases). CDR1 is SGHTA, CDR2 FQGNSA, per germline. V was cut by 1 base and J by 7 bases, with 20 bases left in between. CDR3 size: 16 residues. The CDR3 region is CASSLGAGGQGGEQYF. The CDR3 bases are TGTGCCAGCAGCTTAGGAGCCGGCGGACAGGGAGGGGAGCAGTACTTC.

The chain links TRBV11-2 to TRBJ2-1, with TRBD1 as a possible D gene (5 bases). The CDR3 totals 13 residues. Per the germline V gene, CDR1 is SGHAT and CDR2 is FQNNGV. The ends were cut back, 5 bases at V and 3 bases at J, with 8 bases in the middle. Written as DNA, the CDR3 is TGTGCCAGCAGCCCTCAGGGCTACAATGAGCAGTTCTTC. Its protein product is CASSPQGYNEQFF.

This clone was counted a few times. The chain uses TRBV4-3 and TRBJ2-7; D gene unclear. The CDR3 spans 13 residues. The V end was cut by 3 bases, the J end by 7 bases, with 13 bases between. From germline, CDR1 is LGHNA and CDR2 YSLEER. CDR3 amino acids: CASSQGPVREQYF. The CDR3 bases are TGCGCCAGCAGCCAGGGTCCGGTACGGGAGCAGTACTTC.

In its sample, this clone was seen a few times. This chain connects TRBV7-9 to TRBJ2-2; D is unclear. Germline lookup yields CDR1 SEHNR and CDR2 FQNEAQ (reference sequence). The CDR3 runs 15 residues. V gave up 6 bases and J gave up 1 base, with 12 bases separating them. The CDR3 DNA reads TGTGCCAGCAGTCCGGGTTGGCGGAACACCGGGGAGCTGTTTTTT. The encoded protein is CASSPGWRNTGELFF.

The table lists this clone with a few counts. The genes are TRBV29-1 and TRBJ1-1, with 10 bases fitting TRBD1. In germline, CDR1 is SQVTM, CDR2 ANQGSEA. The CDR3 is 16 amino acids. V was pared by 2 bases and J by 2 bases, with 8 bases of the junction left unmatched. The CDR3 protein is CSVENWDRGLNTEAFF. In DNA, the CDR3 is TGCAGCGTTGAAAATTGGGACAGGGGACTTAACACTGAAGCTTTCTTT.